A single sample is the source of the 7 T cell receptor beta chains below, sequenced in a study of T cell responses to AZD1222 COVID-19 vaccine (dated by TCRdb to 2020 to 2023). The library was prepared using the immunoSEQ multiplex PCR assay. TCRdb re-hosts the immuneACCESS table, in-frame sequences only. Its copies lack some clones; in the studies checked, an unresolved V gene accounts for under half of them, and the cause for the rest is not known. A total of about 150,000 clones appear in this sample, approximately 90% of them only once. Less than 3.5% of the sample goes to the ten largest clones. The time point label on this specimen signifies: about 28 days (+/-7) after the second vaccine dose. This specimen was peripheral blood, taken 28 days after the second AZD1222 dose. The receptor source for this set is an adult who received the AZD1222 COVID-19 vaccine.

The chain employs TRBV6-5 and TRBJ2-7; 9 bases match TRBD2. The germline gives CDR1 MNHEY, CDR2 SVGAGI. J was trimmed by 4 bases and V by 6 bases; bases with no gene match: 4. The CDR3 extends over 13 amino acids. The CDR3 bases are TGTGCCAGCAGATTGGGACTAGCTTACGAGCAGTACTTC. Its translation: CASRLGLAYEQYF.

The chain joins TRBV28 to TRBJ2-1; 13 bases match TRBD2. CDR3 size: 16 residues. From germline, CDR1 is MDHEN and CDR2 SYDVKM. V dropped 7 bases and J dropped 6; count of bases not matched to a gene: 9. CDR3 region: CASKIPGTSGVNEQFF. The DNA of the CDR3 is TGTGCCAGCAAAATTCCCGGGACTAGCGGGGTCAATGAGCAGTTCTTC.

This chain links TRBV13 with TRBJ2-1; no firm D call. Germline V gives CDR1 PRHDT, CDR2 FYEKMQ (reference sequence). Trimming left V 5 bases short and J 0 bases short, with 11 bases between. CDR3 length equals 15 residues. Here the CDR3 reads CASSGWESSYNEQFF. CDR3 DNA: TGTGCCAGCAGCGGATGGGAAAGCTCCTACAATGAGCAGTTCTTC.

The CDR3 here is CASSLTSGSNEQFF. Written as DNA, the CDR3 is TGTGCCAGCAGTTTGACTAGCGGGAGTAATGAGCAGTTCTTC. The J gene is TRBJ2-1, the V gene TRBV28; 12 positions match TRBD2. CDR1 MDHEN and CDR2 SYDVKM come from the germline V gene. J was trimmed by 7 bases and V by 3 bases; bases with no gene match: 1. The CDR3 totals 14 residues.

The chain carries TRBV27 and TRBJ2-7, with D perhaps matching TRBD1 or TRBD2 (5 bases each). This CDR3 has 15 residues. Per the germline V gene, CDR1 is MNHEY and CDR2 is SMNVEV (reference sequence). V was shortened by 2 bases and J by 4 bases, with 15 bases between the two germline ends. The DNA for the CDR3 is TGTGCCAGCAGTTTAGGGCAGGGACCGTTGTACGAGCAGTACTTC. Protein sequence: CASSLGQGPLYEQYF.

V is TRBV25-1 and J is TRBJ1-1; 11 bases agree with TRBD1. The CDR3 extends over 15 amino acids. J lost 6 bases, V lost 3 bases, and 6 bases had no gene match. The germline V gene has CDR1 MGHDK and CDR2 SYGVNS. CDR3 in DNA: TGTGCCAGCAGTGATGTAGGACAGGGGGCCCCTGAAGCTTTCTTT. Translating it yields CASSDVGQGAPEAFF. The whole variable domain, filled in from reference TRBV25-1 and TRBJ1-1, reads EADIYQTPRYLVIGTGKKITLECSQTMGHDKMYWYQQDPGMELHLIHYSYGVNSTEKGDLSSESTVSRIRTEHFPLTLESARPSHTSQYLCASSDVGQGAPEAFFGQGTRLTVV.

The V and J genes are TRBV12-5 and TRBJ2-2; D not certain. The V gene's germline CDR1 is LGHNT and CDR2 FRNRAP. V gave up 4 bases and J gave up 6 bases, with 6 bases separating them. The CDR3 has 12 residues. CDR3 in amino acids: CASGSQAGELFF. In DNA form, the CDR3 reads TGTGCTAGTGGTTCTCAAGCCGGGGAGCTGTTTTTT.